Shown below are 30 T cell receptor beta chains from a single sample sequenced in a study of T-cell reconstitution after alpha-beta-depleted transplantation in children. Unique molecular identifiers tagged the TCRbeta library. TCRdb re-called the PCR reads with MiXCR, one entry per CDR3 protein. The data hold some 290,000 distinct CDR3 sequences, with almost 10% observed a single time. Sequences were derived from PBMCs from the stem cell graft donor, sampled from the stem cell graft. Every receptor here comes from a human donor who donated a stem cell graft to a child with SCID.

This clonotype showed up many times. The gene calls are TRBV2 and TRBJ2-6; D is unresolved. Trimming pared 1 base from V and 0 bases from J, leaving 7 bases between. This CDR3 spans 16 amino acids. The germline gives CDR1 SNHLY, CDR2 FYNNEI. The CDR3 sequence: CASSEVAFSGANVLTF. In nucleotides, the CDR3 is TGTGCCAGCAGTGAAGTGGCTTTCTCTGGGGCCAACGTCCTGACTTTC.

This clonotype was picked up a small number of times. The V call is TRBV12-3 or TRBV12-4, the J call TRBJ1-6; D possibly corresponds to TRBD1 (5 bases). V was clipped by 5 bases and J by 14 bases, with 10 bases between them. The CDR3 sequence is 11 residues long. This CDR3 is CASSLLGALHF. In DNA, the CDR3 is TGTGCCAGCAGTCTACTGGGGGCCCTCCACTTT.

This clonotype was recorded at least ten times. The chain joins TRBV3-1 to TRBJ1-3; no clear D. Germline V gives CDR1 LGHDT, CDR2 YNNKEL (reference sequence). The CDR3 is 12 residues long. Trimming took 7 bases from V and 8 from J, leaving 12 bases between them. The CDR3 is CASNNGWDTIYF. CDR3 nucleotide sequence: TGTGCCAGCAACAATGGATGGGACACCATATATTTT.

The V gene is TRBV12-3 or TRBV12-4, the J gene TRBJ1-5; a possible D gene is TRBD1 (5 bases). The V end was cut by 4 bases, the J end by 5 bases, with 18 bases between. This CDR3 spans 16 amino acids. The CDR3 protein is CASSSWGGLGDQPQHF. Here the CDR3 DNA reads TGTGCCAGCAGTTCGTGGGGAGGGTTGGGGGATCAGCCCCAGCATTTT.

The rearrangement links TRBV7-9 to TRBJ2-1, with D perhaps TRBD1 (5 bases). V lost 6 bases and J 5 bases, leaving 11 bases between the germline ends. The CDR3 length is 13 residues. Germline V lookup: CDR1 SEHNR, CDR2 FQNEAQ (reference sequence). CDR3 nucleotides: TGTGCCAGCAGGGGGCTTCGAAACAATGAGCAGTTCTTC. This gives the protein CASRGLRNNEQFF.

The table lists this clonotype with a few counts. The chain links TRBV29-1 to TRBJ2-6, with 7 bases matching TRBD1. With 4 bases clipped from V and 0 bases from J, the junction kept 6 bases outside the gene matches. The CDR3 length is 16 residues. Germline V gene data show CDR1 as SQVTM and CDR2 as ANQGSEA. The CDR3 region has the DNA TGCAGCGTTGTGTTCGCAGGGGGCTCTGGGGCCAACGTCCTGACTTTC. Protein sequence: CSVVFAGGSGANVLTF. Full variable domain (missing parts from reference TRBV29-1 and TRBJ2-6): SAVISQKPSRDICQRGTSLTIQCQVDSQVTMMFWYRQQPGQSLTLIATANQGSEATYESGFVIDKFPISRPNLTFSTLTVSNMSPEDSSIYLCSVVFAGGSGANVLTFGAGSRLTVL.

This chain links TRBV4-1 with TRBJ2-7; the match to TRBD1 covers 10 bases. Germline V gene sequence: CDR1 MGHRA, CDR2 YSYEKL. This CDR3 comprises 16 residues. Trimming at V came to 1 base and at J to 2 bases, leaving 5 bases not matched to a gene. In DNA, the CDR3 is TGCGCCAGCAGCCAAGGGGGAGGACAGGGGGCCTACGAGCAGTACTTC. It is translated as CASSQGGGQGAYEQYF.

The V call is TRBV4-2, the J call TRBJ2-2; 8 nucleotides line up with TRBD1. The CDR3 has 17 residues. Germline values: CDR1 LGHNA, CDR2 YNFKEQ. Trimming removed 0 bases from V and 8 bases from J; junction bases left unmatched: 11. As DNA, the CDR3 is TGTGCCAGCAGCCAAGATGGACAGGGAAGATTTTCGGGGGAGCTGTTTTTT. As protein: CASSQDGQGRFSGELFF.

In this sample, this clonotype turned up many times. The chain employs TRBV2 and TRBJ1-4; D remains ambiguous. The CDR3 has 10 residues. Germline CDR1 and CDR2: SNHLY and FYNNEI. Between the trimmed V and J ends, which lost 6 bases and 6 bases, there was a span of 2 bases. CDR3 residues: CASRDEKLFF. As DNA, the CDR3 is TGTGCCAGCAGGGATGAAAAACTGTTTTTT.

The rearrangement links TRBV20-1 to TRBJ1-2; possible D gene TRBD1, 6 bases. Trimming removed 3 bases from V and 6 bases from J, with 14 bases in between. The CDR3 is made up of 13 amino acids. Germline lookup yields CDR1 DFQATT and CDR2 SNEGSKA (reference sequence). The CDR3 DNA reads as TGCAGTGCTAGTAAAACAGGGTGGGATGGCTACACCTTC. Protein product: CSASKTGWDGYTF.

This clonotype has more than one count but fewer than ten. The rearrangement joins TRBV6-1 to TRBJ1-5, with 8 positions matching TRBD1. V was pared by 5 bases and J by 7 bases, with 10 bases of the junction left unmatched. Germline assignment: CDR1 MNHNS and CDR2 SASEGT. The CDR3 is 15 amino acids. The CDR3 nucleotides are TGTGCCAGCAGTAGAGACAGGGGAGCGGGACAGCCCCAGCATTTT. This sequence encodes CASSRDRGAGQPQHF.

This clonotype was seen a handful of times. V is TRBV7-4 and J is TRBJ2-3, with a tentative D call TRBD1 (5 bases). V was pared by 0 bases and J by 6 bases, with 13 bases between. CDR3 length equals 15 residues. Germline loops: CDR1 SGHVT, CDR2 SQSDAQ. CDR3 region: CASSLALNRKDTQYF. The CDR3 nucleotides are TGTGCCAGCAGCTTAGCTCTTAACAGGAAGGATACGCAGTATTTT.

This clonotype was seen a few times. The V gene is TRBV7-9, the J gene TRBJ1-2, with 10 bases lining up with TRBD1. The CDR3 contains 15 residues. The junction had 4 bases not matched to a gene; V was cut back by 3 bases and J by 3 bases. Germline loops: CDR1 SEHNR, CDR2 FQNEAQ (reference sequence). Written as DNA, the CDR3 is TGTGCCAGCAGCTTGACAGGGGGCGCTTACTATGGCTACACCTTC. Amino acids: CASSLTGGAYYGYTF.

This clonotype has a handful of counts. This chain links TRBV20-1 with TRBJ2-7; D gene ambiguous. Trimming stripped 1 base from V and 7 bases from J, with 17 bases between. Germline lookup yields CDR1 DFQATT and CDR2 SNEGSKA (reference sequence). CDR3 length equals 14 residues. CDR3 sequence: CSARGSLEVGEQYF. The CDR3 DNA is TGCAGTGCTAGAGGGAGTTTAGAGGTAGGGGAGCAGTACTTC.

The chain carries TRBV25-1 and TRBJ1-6; no firm D call. CDR1 is MGHDK, CDR2 SYGVNS, per germline. CDR3 size: 14 residues. Trimming shortened V by 6 bases and J by 5 bases, and 11 bases separated the two germline ends. The CDR3 DNA sequence: TGTGCCAGCAGGGAAGGTGGGGATAATTCACCCCTCCACTTT. It is translated as CASREGGDNSPLHF.

V gene TRBV12-3 or TRBV12-4 combines with J gene TRBJ1-2, with D tentatively TRBD1 (5 bases). Trimming left V 3 bases short and J 7 bases short, with 15 bases between. This CDR3 has 14 amino acids. The CDR3 spells CASSLGQGPSGYTF. The CDR3, as DNA: TGTGCCAGCAGTTTGGGGCAGGGACCTAGTGGCTACACCTTC.

This rearrangement joins TRBV14 to TRBJ1-1; the match to TRBD1 covers 9 bases. CDR1 and CDR2 from the germline V gene are SGHDN and FVKESK. The junction had 7 bases not matched to a gene; V was cut back by 5 bases and J by 6 bases. This CDR3 contains 14 residues. CDR3 sequence (DNA): TGTGCCAGCAGCTACCGGGACAGGGTCCCTGAAGCTTTCTTT. Amino acid sequence: CASSYRDRVPEAFF.

This clonotype was seen a handful of times. The chain recombines TRBV11-2 with TRBJ2-2, with D uncertain. The CDR3 contains 14 residues. CDR1 SGHAT and CDR2 FQNNGV come from the germline V gene. V shed 7 bases and J shed 3 bases, with 12 bases lying between them. The CDR3 DNA follows: TGTGCCAGCAAACGGACGGGTTACACCGGGGAGCTGTTTTTT. This gives the protein CASKRTGYTGELFF.

This clonotype showed up just a few times. The J gene is TRBJ2-7, the V gene TRBV10-3, with D tentatively TRBD1 (7 bases). The CDR3 totals 16 residues. Per germline, CDR1 ENHRY and CDR2 SYGVKD. The V end was cut by 2 bases, the J end by 0 bases, with 14 bases between. CDR3 protein: CAISERSGGSSYEQYF. CDR3 bases: TGTGCCATCAGTGAGCGATCAGGGGGGAGCTCCTACGAGCAGTACTTC.

The V gene is TRBV5-8, the J gene TRBJ1-5; D gene unclear. The CDR3 has 17 amino acids. Trimming shortened V by 2 bases and J by 0 bases, and 15 bases separated the two germline ends. Per germline, CDR1 SGHTS and CDR2 YDEGEE. The CDR3 sequence is CASSLINTAGSNQPQHF. The CDR3 nucleotides read TGTGCCAGCAGCTTAATCAACACAGCCGGTAGCAATCAGCCCCAGCATTTT.

The V and J genes are TRBV6-1 and TRBJ1-2; 8 nucleotides line up with TRBD1. CDR3 length: 13 residues. Germline CDR1 MNHNS, CDR2 SASEGT. Trimming removed 2 bases from V and 7 bases from J; junction bases left unmatched: 3. The CDR3 sequence: CASSEQGASGYTF. CDR3 DNA sequence: TGTGCCAGCAGTGAACAGGGGGCGAGTGGCTACACCTTC.

This clonotype turned up a few times. The DNA for the CDR3 is TGTGCCAGCAGCTTCGGGCTCCTCTACGAGCAGTACTTC. Amino acid sequence: CASSFGLLYEQYF. This chain uses TRBV7-6 with TRBJ2-7; no firm D call. Trimming removed 3 bases from V and 3 bases from J, with 9 bases in between. This CDR3 is 13 amino acids long. Germline V gene data show CDR1 as SGHVS and CDR2 as FNYEAQ.

The chain recombines TRBV12-3 or TRBV12-4 with TRBJ1-4, with unresolved D. This CDR3 contains 14 residues. V lost 3 bases and J 3 bases, leaving 8 bases between the germline ends. The CDR3 spells CASSLGAANEKLFF. The CDR3 DNA reads as TGTGCCAGCAGTTTGGGTGCGGCTAATGAAAAACTGTTTTTT.

This clonotype was detected ten times or more. V gene TRBV2 combines with J gene TRBJ2-1, with 7 nucleotides matching TRBD2. Germline values: CDR1 SNHLY, CDR2 FYNNEI. J was trimmed by 4 bases and V by 6 bases; bases with no gene match: 9. The CDR3 loop spans 15 amino acids. The CDR3 spells CASSREGPQYNEQFF. The CDR3 DNA reads as TGTGCCAGCAGCAGGGAGGGGCCCCAATACAATGAGCAGTTCTTC. The entire variable domain, with the rest obtained from reference TRBV2 and TRBJ2-1, is as follows: EPEVTQTPSHQVTQMGQEVILRCVPISNHLYFYWYRQILGQKVEFLVSFYNNEISEKSEIFDDQFSVERPDGSNFTLKIRSTKLEDSAMYFCASSREGPQYNEQFFGPGTRLTVL.

This clonotype was counted between two and nine times. The chain recombines TRBV12-3 or TRBV12-4 with TRBJ2-7, with D possibly being TRBD2 (5 bases). The CDR3 contains 13 residues. V was pared by 1 base and J by 6 bases, with 10 bases between. CDR3 DNA sequence: TGTGCCAGCAGTTTAGTGAGGGTCAGCGAGCAGTACTTC. Amino acid sequence: CASSLVRVSEQYF.

This clonotype has more than one count but fewer than ten. The V and J genes are TRBV6-5 and TRBJ2-7; D might be TRBD2 (5 bases). Germline assignment: CDR1 MNHEY and CDR2 SVGAGI. The CDR3 contains 15 residues. The V gene lost 1 base and the J gene lost 0 bases, with 10 bases spanning the gap. CDR3 amino acids: CASSYFIGDSYEQYF. In DNA form, the CDR3 reads TGTGCCAGCAGTTACTTCATCGGGGACTCCTACGAGCAGTACTTC.

The CDR3: CASLRTRSYNEQFF. CDR3 coding DNA: TGTGCCTCCCTCCGGACCCGCTCCTACAATGAGCAGTTCTTC. V and J are TRBV2 and TRBJ2-1; the D is unclear. The CDR3 length is 14 residues. Germline loops: CDR1 SNHLY, CDR2 FYNNEI. Trimming removed 11 bases at V and 0 bases at J, with 14 bases between.

This chain links TRBV2 with TRBJ2-7; D is unresolved. Per the germline V gene, CDR1 is SNHLY and CDR2 is FYNNEI. V was trimmed by 5 bases and J by 5 bases, leaving 7 bases between them. The CDR3 extends over 11 amino acids. The CDR3: CASSREDEQYF. CDR3 nucleotides: TGTGCCAGCAGTAGGGAAGACGAGCAGTACTTC.

The chain uses TRBV3-1 and TRBJ2-7; 7 nucleotides agree with TRBD1. CDR3 length: 16 amino acids. V shed 1 base and J 3 bases; nucleotides not matched to a gene: 9. Germline V gives CDR1 LGHDT, CDR2 YNNKEL (reference sequence). The CDR3, as DNA: TGTGCCAGCAGCCAAGGAACCACAGGGGTTATCTACGAGCAGTACTTC. Translation gives CASSQGTTGVIYEQYF.

V usage is TRBV5-1 and J usage is TRBJ2-7; possibly TRBD1 or TRBD2 for D (5 bases each). V shed 0 bases and J shed 6 bases, with 16 bases lying between them. The CDR3 sequence is 15 residues long. Germline values: CDR1 SGHRS, CDR2 YFSETQ. The CDR3 loop reads CASSLAGARDGEQYF. The CDR3 DNA is TGCGCCAGCAGCTTGGCCGGAGCCAGGGACGGCGAGCAGTACTTC.